The clone carrying this TCR beta chain was recorded at least ten times. The antigen remains undetermined. Time point specified: newly diagnosed GD, antithyroid drugs for less than 3 months. There was RNA extracted from PBMCs, and the TCR library was made from it. The sample belongs to a study of regulatory T cells in long-lasting Graves disease. Study-level results: Analyses excluded thyroid tissue, covering peripheral blood alone.

Arm-PCR with iRepertoire HTBI primers amplified the CDR3 regions for these TCR beta libraries. TCRdb ran MiXCR on the multiplex PCR reads and lists one entry per CDR3 protein. The sample contains 550,000 or so distinct CDR3 sequences, more than 10% of which appear only once. The sample was also reused in another study, on T cells in Graves' hyperthyroidism and ophthalmopathy. As reported in that work: Any patient presenting with uncontrolled infection, other autoimmune disease, pregnancy or lactation was left out. The HTBI primer set served for first-round RT-PCR of the TCR CDR3.

This TCR was sampled from a woman aged 25-40 years with Graves disease. Sequenced material: peripheral blood mononuclear cells (PBMCs), taken at new diagnosis, from a patient treated with antithyroid drugs.

CDR3 sequence: CSARGSGGEKLFF. CDR3 coding DNA: TGCAGTGCTAGAGGTTCGGGGGGGGAAAAACTGTTTTTT. This chain joins TRBV20-1 and TRBJ1-4; TRBD1 is a possible D gene (5 bases). Trimming shortened V by 1 base and J by 8 bases, and 11 bases separated the two germline ends. Germline CDR1 is DFQATT and CDR2 is SNEGSKA (reference sequence). This CDR3 region has 13 residues.